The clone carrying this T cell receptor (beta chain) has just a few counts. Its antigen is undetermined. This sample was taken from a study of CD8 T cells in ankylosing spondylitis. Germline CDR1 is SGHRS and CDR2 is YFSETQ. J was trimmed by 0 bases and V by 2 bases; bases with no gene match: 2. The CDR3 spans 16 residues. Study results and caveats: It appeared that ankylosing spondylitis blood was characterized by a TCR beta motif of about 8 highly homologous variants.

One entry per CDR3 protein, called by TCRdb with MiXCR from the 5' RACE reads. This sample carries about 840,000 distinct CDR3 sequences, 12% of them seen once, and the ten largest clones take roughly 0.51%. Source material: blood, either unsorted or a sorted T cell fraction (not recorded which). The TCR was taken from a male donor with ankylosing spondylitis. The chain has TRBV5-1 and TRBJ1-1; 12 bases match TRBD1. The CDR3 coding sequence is TGCGCCAGCAGCTTCCGGGACAGGGGGCTGAACACTGAAGCTTTCTTT. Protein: CASSFRDRGLNTEAFF.